The following is a TCR beta chain sequence with its context. Its cognate antigen is unknown. These data come from a study of vaccination and CD4 T cells after COVID-19. Overall study context: Median draw time for post-COVID samples was 85 to 120 days post-diagnosis (range 35 to 161).

Treatment specified: roughly ten-day PBMC culture with coronavirus spike peptide pools or control peptides (ViraFEST assay). Once peptide pools had expanded antigen-specific T cells, ViraFEST sequenced TCRs. The Oncomine TCR Beta short-read assay sequenced DNA from cultured CD4+ T cells. MiXCR was run by TCRdb on the PCR reads, yielding one entry per CDR3 protein. The profile shows about 13,000 distinct CDR3 sequences, 41% of them singletons. The sequencing here drew on CD4+ T cells from blood, cultured in vitro, taken after SARS-CoV-2 vaccination. The TCR sequence derives from a human donor who had recovered from COVID-19.

CDR3 region: CASEGLVNEQYF. The DNA of the CDR3 is TGTGCCAGCGAGGGGCTAGTGAACGAGCAGTACTTC. V and J are TRBV28 and TRBJ2-7; possibly TRBD1 or TRBD2 for D (5 bases each). V was shortened by 8 bases and J by 5 bases, with 13 bases between the two germline ends. Per germline, CDR1 MDHEN and CDR2 SYDVKM. The CDR3 extends over 12 amino acids.